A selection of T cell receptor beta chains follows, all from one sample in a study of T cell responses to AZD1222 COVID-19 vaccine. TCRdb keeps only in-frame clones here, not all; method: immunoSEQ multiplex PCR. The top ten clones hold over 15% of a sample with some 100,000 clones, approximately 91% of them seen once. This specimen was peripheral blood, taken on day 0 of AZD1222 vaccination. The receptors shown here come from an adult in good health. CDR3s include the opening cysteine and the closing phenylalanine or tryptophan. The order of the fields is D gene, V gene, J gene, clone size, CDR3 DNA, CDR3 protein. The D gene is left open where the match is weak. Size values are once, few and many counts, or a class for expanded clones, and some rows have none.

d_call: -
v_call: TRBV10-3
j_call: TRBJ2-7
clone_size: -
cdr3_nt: TGTGCCATCAGTGAGTCGAGCAGGGAGCAGTACTTC
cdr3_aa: CAISESSREQYF

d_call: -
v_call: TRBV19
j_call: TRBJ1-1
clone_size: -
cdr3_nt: TGTGCCAGTAGCCGAACTGAGAACACTGAAGCTTTCTTT
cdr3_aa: CASSRTENTEAFF

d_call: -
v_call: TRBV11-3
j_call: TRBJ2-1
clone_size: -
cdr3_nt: TGTGCCAGCAGCTTTGGCGGGCCCTACAATGAGCAGTTCTTC
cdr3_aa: CASSFGGPYNEQFF

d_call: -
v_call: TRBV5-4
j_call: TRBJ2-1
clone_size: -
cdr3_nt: TGTGCCAGCAGCAAAGGAGGCGGACTTACCTACAATGAGCAGTTCTTC
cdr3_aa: CASSKGGGLTYNEQFF

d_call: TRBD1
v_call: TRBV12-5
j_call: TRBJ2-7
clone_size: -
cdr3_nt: TGTGCTAGTGGTTTGATTTGGACAGGGGGCGGTGAGCAGTACTTC
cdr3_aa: CASGLIWTGGGEQYF

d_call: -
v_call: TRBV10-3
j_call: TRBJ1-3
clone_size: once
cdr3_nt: TGTGCCACCGGGACTGCTGGAAACACCATATATTTT
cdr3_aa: CATGTAGNTIYF

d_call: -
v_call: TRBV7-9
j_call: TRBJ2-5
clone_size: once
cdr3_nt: TGTGCCAGCGACCCAAACAAAGCGAGAGTGGGCCAAGAGACCCAGTACTTC
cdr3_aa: CASDPNKARVGQETQYF

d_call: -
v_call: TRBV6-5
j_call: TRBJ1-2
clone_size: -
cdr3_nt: TGTGCCAGCAGTTACTCGAAACCCAGGCTAGGCTATGGCTACACCTTC
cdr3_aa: CASSYSKPRLGYGYTF

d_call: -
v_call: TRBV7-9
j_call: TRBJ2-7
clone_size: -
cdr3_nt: TGTGCCAGCAGCTTCTCCCTAGCAATAAACGAGCAGTACTTC
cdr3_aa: CASSFSLAINEQYF

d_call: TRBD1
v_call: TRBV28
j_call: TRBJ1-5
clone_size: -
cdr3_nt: TGTGCCAGCAGTTGGACAGGGGGCGCCTTTAGCAATCAGCCCCAGCATTTT
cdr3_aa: CASSWTGGAFSNQPQHF

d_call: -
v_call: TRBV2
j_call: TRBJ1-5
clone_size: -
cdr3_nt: TGTGCCAGCAGTGAATCCAGGGGAAATCAGCCCCAGCATTTT
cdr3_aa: CASSESRGNQPQHF

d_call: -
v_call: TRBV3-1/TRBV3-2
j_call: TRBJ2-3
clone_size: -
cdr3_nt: TGTGCCAGCAGCCAACGTGGGGCCGGAGATACGCAGTATTTT
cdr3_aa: CASSQRGAGDTQYF

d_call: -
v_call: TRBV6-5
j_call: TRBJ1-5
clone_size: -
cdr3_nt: TGTGCCAGCAGCATGGGGTCTGCGGGTCAGCCCCAGCATTTT
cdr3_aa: CASSMGSAGQPQHF

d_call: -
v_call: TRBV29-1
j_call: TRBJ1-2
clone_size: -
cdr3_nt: TGCAGCGTCACCCCCGGGTCAGCCAACTATGGCTACACCTTC
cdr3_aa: CSVTPGSANYGYTF

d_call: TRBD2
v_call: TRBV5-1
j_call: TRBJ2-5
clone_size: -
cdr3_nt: TGCGCCAGCAGTCTCCTGGACGGGGGGAGAGAGACCCAGTACTTC
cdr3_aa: CASSLLDGGRETQYF

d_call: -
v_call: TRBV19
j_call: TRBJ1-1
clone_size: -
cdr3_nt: TGTGCCAGTACCCAAACGGCAGGGGTTCTCGCTGAAGCTTTCTTT
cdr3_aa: CASTQTAGVLAEAFF

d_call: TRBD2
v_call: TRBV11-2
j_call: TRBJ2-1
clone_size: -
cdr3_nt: TGTGCCAGCAGCTACGTAGCGGGAGTATCCTACAATGAGCAGTTCTTC
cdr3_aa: CASSYVAGVSYNEQFF

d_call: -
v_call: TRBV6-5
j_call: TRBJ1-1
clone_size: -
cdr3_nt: TGTGCCAGCAGTTACCAGGACCCGAACACTGAAGCTTTCTTT
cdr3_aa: CASSYQDPNTEAFF

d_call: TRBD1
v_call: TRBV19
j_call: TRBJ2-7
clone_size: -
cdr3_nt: TGTGCCAGTACGGGGACAGGGACTTACGAGCAGTACTTC
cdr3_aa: CASTGTGTYEQYF

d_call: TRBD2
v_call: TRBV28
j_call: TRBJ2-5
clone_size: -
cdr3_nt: TGTGCCAGCAGTCCTCGTCTAGCGGGAGCGATAGAGACCCAGTACTTC
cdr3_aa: CASSPRLAGAIETQYF

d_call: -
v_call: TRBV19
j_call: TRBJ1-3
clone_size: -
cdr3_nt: TGTGCCAGTAGCCCCACCGAACAAGTAGGAAACACCATATATTTT
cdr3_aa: CASSPTEQVGNTIYF

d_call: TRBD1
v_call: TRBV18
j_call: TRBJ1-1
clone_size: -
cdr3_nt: TGTGCCAGCTCAAACAGGGGCACTGAAGCTTTCTTT
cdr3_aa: CASSNRGTEAFF

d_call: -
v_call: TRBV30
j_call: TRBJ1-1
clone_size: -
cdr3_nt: TGTGCCTGGAGTCCACTCAGCCCGAACACTGAAGCTTTCTTT
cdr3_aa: CAWSPLSPNTEAFF

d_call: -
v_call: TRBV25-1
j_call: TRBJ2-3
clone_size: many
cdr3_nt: TGTGCCAGCAGTGAATTGGACAGAGCAGATACGCAGTATTTT
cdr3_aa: CASSELDRADTQYF

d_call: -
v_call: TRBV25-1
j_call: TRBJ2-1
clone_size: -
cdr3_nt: TGTGCCAGCACCCCGGGGGCGCACACCTACAATGAGCAGTTCTTC
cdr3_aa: CASTPGAHTYNEQFF

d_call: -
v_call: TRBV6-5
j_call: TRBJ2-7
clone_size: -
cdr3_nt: TGTGCCAGCAGCCACCGGGACGGACCTTACGAGCAGTACTTC
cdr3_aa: CASSHRDGPYEQYF

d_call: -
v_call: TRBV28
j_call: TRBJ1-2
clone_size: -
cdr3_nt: TGTGCCAGCAGTTTATCCCCGACAGATTTACCTGGCTACACCTTC
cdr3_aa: CASSLSPTDLPGYTF

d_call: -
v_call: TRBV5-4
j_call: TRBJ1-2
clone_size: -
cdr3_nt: TGTGCCAGCAGCTTGGTGCAGGGAGACTATGGCTACACCTTC
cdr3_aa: CASSLVQGDYGYTF

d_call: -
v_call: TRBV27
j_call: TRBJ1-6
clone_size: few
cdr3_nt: TGTGCCAGCAGTTTTACACTCGGGGGCACCCTCCACTTT
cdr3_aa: CASSFTLGGTLHF

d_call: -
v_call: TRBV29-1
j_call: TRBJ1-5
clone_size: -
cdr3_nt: TGCAGCGCTTTAACGGGACTCAATCAGCCCCAGCATTTT
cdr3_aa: CSALTGLNQPQHF

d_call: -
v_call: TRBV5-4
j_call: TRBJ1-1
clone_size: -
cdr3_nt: TGTGCCAGCAGCTTGGACAGGAGGAACACTGAAGCTTTCTTT
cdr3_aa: CASSLDRRNTEAFF

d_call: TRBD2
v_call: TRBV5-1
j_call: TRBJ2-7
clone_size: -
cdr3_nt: TGCGCCAGACGGGGACTAGCGGGAGTGGTAGACTTC
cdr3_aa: CARRGLAGVVDF

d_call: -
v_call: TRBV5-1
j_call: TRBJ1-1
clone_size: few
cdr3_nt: TGCGCCAGCAGCCCGGGGTGGGAAACTGAAGCTTTCTTT
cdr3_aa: CASSPGWETEAFF

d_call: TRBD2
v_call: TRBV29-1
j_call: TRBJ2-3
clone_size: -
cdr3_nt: TGCAGCGTTGTCAGGTCTCGCGGGGGACTCGTTAAAGATACGCAGTATTTT
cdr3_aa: CSVVRSRGGLVKDTQYF

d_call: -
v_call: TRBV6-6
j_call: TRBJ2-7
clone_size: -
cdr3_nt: TGTGCCAGCAGTTACTCCATGGGGGGCGGGGGAGAGTACTTC
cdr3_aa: CASSYSMGGGGEYF

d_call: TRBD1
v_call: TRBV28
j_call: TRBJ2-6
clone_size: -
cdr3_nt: TGTGCCAGCGTACCCGTGGGGGACAGGGCCCTCATGACCAACGTCCTGACTTTC
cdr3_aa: CASVPVGDRALMTNVLTF

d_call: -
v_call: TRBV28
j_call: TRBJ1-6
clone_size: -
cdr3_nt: TGTGCCAGCAGGCTAAAGTTGAATTCACCCCTCCACTTT
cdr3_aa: CASRLKLNSPLHF

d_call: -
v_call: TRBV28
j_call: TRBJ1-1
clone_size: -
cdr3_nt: TGTGCCAGCAGTTTCACCGGGTTGAGGGCTGAAGCTTTCTTT
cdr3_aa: CASSFTGLRAEAFF

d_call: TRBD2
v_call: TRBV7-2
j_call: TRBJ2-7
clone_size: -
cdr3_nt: TGTGCCAGCAGCTTCGGACTAGCGGGAACCTACGAGCAGTACTTC
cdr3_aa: CASSFGLAGTYEQYF

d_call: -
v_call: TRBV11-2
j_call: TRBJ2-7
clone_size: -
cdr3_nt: TGTGCCAGCAGCTTACTCTCCGGGAGCTACGAGCAGTACTTC
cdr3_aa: CASSLLSGSYEQYF

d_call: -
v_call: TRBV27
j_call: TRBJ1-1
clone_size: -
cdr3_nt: TGTGCCAGCAGTTTATCCCAGGGGAACACTGAAGCTTTCTTT
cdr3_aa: CASSLSQGNTEAFF

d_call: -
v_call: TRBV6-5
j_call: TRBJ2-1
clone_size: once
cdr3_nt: TGTGCCACCAGGGCCGGGACGTACGGGAATGAGCAGTTCTTC
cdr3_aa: CATRAGTYGNEQFF

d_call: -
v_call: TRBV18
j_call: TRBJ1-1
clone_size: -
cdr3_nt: TGTGCCAGCTCACCACCGATAACCCGTGTTGAAGCTTTCTTT
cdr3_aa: CASSPPITRVEAFF

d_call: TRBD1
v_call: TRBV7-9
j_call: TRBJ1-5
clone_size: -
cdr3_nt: TGTGCCAGCAGTCATGGGACAGGGGGCGTCAATAGCAATCAGCCCCAGCATTTT
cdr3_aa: CASSHGTGGVNSNQPQHF

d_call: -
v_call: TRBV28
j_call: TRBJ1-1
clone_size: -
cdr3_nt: TGTGCCAGCTCCCCCCGGGGGGAGATCACTGAAGCTTTCTTT
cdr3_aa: CASSPRGEITEAFF

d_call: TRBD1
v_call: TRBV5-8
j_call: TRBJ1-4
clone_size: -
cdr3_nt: TGTGCCAGCAGCTTGAGCCAGGGGGGTATTGAAAAACTGTTTTTT
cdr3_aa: CASSLSQGGIEKLFF

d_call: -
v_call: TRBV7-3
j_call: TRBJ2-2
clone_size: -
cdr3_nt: TGTGCCAGCAGCTTTTCTGGGGCAGGGAGTAACACCGGGGAGCTGTTTTTT
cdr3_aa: CASSFSGAGSNTGELFF

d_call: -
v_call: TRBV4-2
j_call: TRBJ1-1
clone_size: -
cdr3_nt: TGTGCCAGCAGTCAAGATCAAGGGAGGAACACTGAAGCTTTCTTT
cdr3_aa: CASSQDQGRNTEAFF

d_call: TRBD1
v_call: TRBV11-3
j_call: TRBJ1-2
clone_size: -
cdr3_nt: TGTGCCAGCACCCTAACAGGGGCAAATGGCTACACCTTC
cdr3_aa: CASTLTGANGYTF

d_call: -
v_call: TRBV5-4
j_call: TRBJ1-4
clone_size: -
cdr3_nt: TGTGCCAGCAGCTTGGCCGGGGCTGCAACTAATGAAAAACTGTTTTTT
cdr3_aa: CASSLAGAATNEKLFF

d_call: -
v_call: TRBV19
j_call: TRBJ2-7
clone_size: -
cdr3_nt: TGTGCCAGTCGATCCCAGGGCCGAAGCTCCTACGAGCAGTACTTC
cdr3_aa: CASRSQGRSSYEQYF

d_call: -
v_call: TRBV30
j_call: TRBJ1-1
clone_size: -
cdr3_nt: TGTGCCTGCATGGAAGGGCCAGTACCGAACACTGAAGCTTTCTTT
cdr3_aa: CACMEGPVPNTEAFF

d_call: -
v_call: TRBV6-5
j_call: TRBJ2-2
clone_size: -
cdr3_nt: TGTGCCAGTTCACAGGGGAACACCGGGGAGCTGTTTTTT
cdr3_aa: CASSQGNTGELFF